Below are 13 T cell receptor beta chains sequenced from a single sample in a study of OX40 agonist ivuxolimab in advanced cancers. Generated by immunoSEQ multiplex PCR, the TCRdb table keeps only in-frame clones and is missing some. Among about 17,000 clones listed, around 69% were seen once. Source: CD4+ or CD8+ T cells sorted from blood, taken in a trial of the OX40 agonist ivuxolimab. These receptors were obtained from an adult with an advanced solid tumor such as melanoma, head and neck, liver or kidney cancer.

This sequence joins TRBV19 and TRBJ2-7; D is unclear. Germline V gives CDR1 LNHDA, CDR2 SQIVND (reference sequence). Trimming took 5 bases from V and 1 from J, leaving 6 bases between them. The CDR3 is 12 residues long. The CDR3 nucleotides are TGTGCCAGTAGTCTCGGATCCTACGAGCAGTACTTC. The encoded protein is CASSLGSYEQYF.

Only a few counts were recorded for this clone. V is TRBV27 and J is TRBJ2-1; D is perhaps TRBD1 (5 bases). The CDR3 contains 13 residues. V was pared by 0 bases and J by 7 bases, with 7 bases between. Germline assignment: CDR1 MNHEY and CDR2 SMNVEV (reference sequence). CDR3 DNA: TGTGCCAGCAGTTTATCGGGGCTGAATGAGCAGTTCTTC. This gives the protein CASSLSGLNEQFF.

There are a few counts of this clone. This sequence joins TRBV19 and TRBJ2-1; D not resolved. Germline V CDR1 and CDR2: LNHDA, SQIVND (reference sequence). The CDR3 consists of 13 residues. The V gene lost 3 bases and the J gene lost 9 bases, with 12 bases spanning the gap. The CDR3 protein is CASSIRNTVEQFF. The CDR3 DNA reads TGTGCCAGTAGTATTCGGAATACCGTTGAGCAGTTCTTC.

V gene TRBV27 combines with J gene TRBJ2-5; 10 nucleotides match TRBD2. Germline-derived CDR1 and CDR2 are MNHEY and SMNVEV (reference sequence). This CDR3 is built from 16 residues. J was trimmed by 4 bases and V by 3 bases; bases with no gene match: 8. The CDR3: CASSFKGTSDRETQYF. Written as DNA, the CDR3 is TGTGCCAGCAGTTTCAAGGGGACTAGCGATCGAGAGACCCAGTACTTC.

The chain employs TRBV6-5 and TRBJ1-4; 9 nucleotides agree with TRBD1. With V trimmed by 2 bases and J by 5 bases, 6 bases remained unmatched. This CDR3 has 16 residues. Germline V gene sequence: CDR1 MNHEY, CDR2 SVGAGI. CDR3 region: CASSYAPGQGNEKLFF. The CDR3 nucleotides are TGTGCCAGCAGTTACGCCCCGGGACAGGGCAATGAAAAACTGTTTTTT.

This chain uses TRBV27 with TRBJ2-1, with a tentative D call TRBD1 (5 bases). V lost 1 base to trimming and J lost 5 bases, with 15 bases between them. Germline assignment: CDR1 MNHEY and CDR2 SMNVEV (reference sequence). The CDR3 contains 16 residues. The CDR3 is CASSLYRTPWDNEQFF. The CDR3 coding sequence is TGTGCCAGCAGTTTATATAGGACACCCTGGGACAATGAGCAGTTCTTC.

The chain joins TRBV6-4 to TRBJ2-6; 10 nucleotides match TRBD2. Germline V gene lookup returns CDR1 MRHNA and CDR2 SNTAGT. The CDR3 length is 16 residues. J lost 0 bases, V lost 4 bases, and 0 bases had no gene match. CDR3 DNA: TGTGCCAGCAGTGGGACTAGCGGCTCTGGGGCCAACGTCCTGACTTTC. Its translation is CASSGTSGSGANVLTF.

The chain couples TRBV27 to TRBJ2-7; D is perhaps TRBD2 (7 bases). This CDR3 has 12 residues. Germline V gene lookup returns CDR1 MNHEY and CDR2 SMNVEV (reference sequence). V lost 7 bases, J lost 7 bases, and 14 bases lay in between. The CDR3 reads CASKGDYVEQYF. The DNA for the CDR3 is TGTGCCAGCAAGGGGGACTACGTAGAGCAGTACTTC.

The sample holds many counts of this clone. The V gene is TRBV6-6, the J gene TRBJ2-3; TRBD2 agrees at 14 bases. Trimming removed 6 bases from V and 6 bases from J; junction bases left unmatched: 8. CDR3 size: 16 residues. Germline CDR1 reads MNHNY; CDR2 reads SVGAGI (reference sequence). The CDR3 spells CASSRTSGRLGDTQYF. CDR3 coding DNA: TGTGCCAGCAGCCGGACTAGCGGGAGGCTCGGGGATACGCAGTATTTT.

This clone was counted between two and nine times. The chain recombines TRBV7-9 with TRBJ1-5; D unresolved. Trimming cost V 1 base and J 0 bases, with 10 bases left between them. Germline V gene lookup returns CDR1 SEHNR and CDR2 FQNEAQ (reference sequence). The CDR3 has 16 amino acids. The CDR3 reads CASSLGSGHSNQPQHF. For the CDR3, the DNA is TGTGCCAGCAGCTTAGGTTCGGGCCATAGCAATCAGCCCCAGCATTTT.

The genes are TRBV27 and TRBJ2-2; 10 bases match TRBD1. The V gene's germline CDR1 is MNHEY and CDR2 SMNVEV (reference sequence). This CDR3 is built from 16 residues. With V trimmed by 6 bases and J by 4 bases, 8 bases remained unmatched. The CDR3 protein is CASSSRQGAGTGELFF. DNA of the CDR3: TGTGCCAGCAGCAGTAGACAGGGGGCGGGCACCGGGGAGCTGTTTTTT.

This clone is categorized as large (0.1 to 1%). V is TRBV4-1 and J is TRBJ2-7, with D possibly being TRBD1 or TRBD2 (5 bases each). Per germline, CDR1 MGHRA and CDR2 YSYEKL. V was shortened by 2 bases and J by 4 bases, with 18 bases between the two germline ends. The CDR3 contains 16 residues. CDR3 region: CASSQQLTIGGYEQYF. The CDR3 bases are TGCGCCAGCAGCCAACAACTTACGATTGGGGGATACGAGCAGTACTTC.

V and J are TRBV5-4 and TRBJ2-7; D unclear. CDR3 length: 14 amino acids. CDR1 is SGHNT, CDR2 YYREEE, per germline (reference sequence). V was trimmed by 2 bases and J by 0 bases, leaving 9 bases between them. Written as DNA, the CDR3 is TGTGCCAGCAGCTTAATGCGGAGCTCCTACGAGCAGTACTTC. Its translation is CASSLMRSSYEQYF.